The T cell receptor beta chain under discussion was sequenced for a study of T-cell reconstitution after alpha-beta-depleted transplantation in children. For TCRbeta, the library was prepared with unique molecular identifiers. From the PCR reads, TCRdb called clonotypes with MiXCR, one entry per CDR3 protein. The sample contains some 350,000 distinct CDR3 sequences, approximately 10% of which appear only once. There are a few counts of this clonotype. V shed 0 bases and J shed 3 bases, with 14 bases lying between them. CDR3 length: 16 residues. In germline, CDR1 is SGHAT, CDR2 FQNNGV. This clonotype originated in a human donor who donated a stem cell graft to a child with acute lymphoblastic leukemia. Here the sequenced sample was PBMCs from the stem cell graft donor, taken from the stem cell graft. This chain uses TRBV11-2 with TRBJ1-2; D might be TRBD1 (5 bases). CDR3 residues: CASSLDRGRVHYGYTF. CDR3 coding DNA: TGTGCCAGCAGCTTAGATCGGGGGAGGGTACACTATGGCTACACCTTC.